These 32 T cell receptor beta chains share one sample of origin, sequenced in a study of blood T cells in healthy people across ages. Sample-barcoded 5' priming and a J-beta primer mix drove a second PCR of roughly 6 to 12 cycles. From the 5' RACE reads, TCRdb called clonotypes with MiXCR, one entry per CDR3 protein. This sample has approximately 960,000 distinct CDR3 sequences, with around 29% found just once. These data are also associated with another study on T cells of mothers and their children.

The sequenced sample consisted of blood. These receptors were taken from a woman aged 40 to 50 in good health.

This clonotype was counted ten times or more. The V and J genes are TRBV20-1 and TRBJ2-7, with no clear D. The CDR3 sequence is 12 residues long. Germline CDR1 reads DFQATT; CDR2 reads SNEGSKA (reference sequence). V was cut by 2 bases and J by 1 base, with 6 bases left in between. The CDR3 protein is CSARQDSYEQYF. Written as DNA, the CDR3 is TGCAGTGCTAGACAGGATTCCTACGAGCAGTACTTC.

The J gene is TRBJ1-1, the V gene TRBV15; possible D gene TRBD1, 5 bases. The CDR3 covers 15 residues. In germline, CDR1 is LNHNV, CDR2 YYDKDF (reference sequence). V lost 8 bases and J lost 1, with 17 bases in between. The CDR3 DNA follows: TGTGCCACCGGCACCCGGGGGACCCCGAACACTGAAGCTTTCTTT. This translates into CATGTRGTPNTEAFF.

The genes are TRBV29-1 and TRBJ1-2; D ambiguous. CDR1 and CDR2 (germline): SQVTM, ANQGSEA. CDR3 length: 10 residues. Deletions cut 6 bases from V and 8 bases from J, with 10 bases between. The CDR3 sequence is CSVTETGYTF. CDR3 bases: TGCAGCGTAACAGAGACGGGCTACACCTTC.

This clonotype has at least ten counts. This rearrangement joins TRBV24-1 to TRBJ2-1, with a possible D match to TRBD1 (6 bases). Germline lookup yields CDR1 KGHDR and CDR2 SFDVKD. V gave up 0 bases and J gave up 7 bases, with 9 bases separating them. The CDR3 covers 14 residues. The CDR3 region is CATSDLGQGNEQFF. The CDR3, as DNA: TGTGCCACCAGTGATTTGGGGCAGGGGAATGAGCAGTTCTTC.

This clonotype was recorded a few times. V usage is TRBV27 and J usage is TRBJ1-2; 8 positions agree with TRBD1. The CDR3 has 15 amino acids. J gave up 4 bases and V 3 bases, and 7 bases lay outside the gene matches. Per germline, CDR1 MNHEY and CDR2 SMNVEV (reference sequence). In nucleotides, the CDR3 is TGTGCCAGCAGTTTGGACGGACAGGGCGTCTATGGCTACACCTTC. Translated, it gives CASSLDGQGVYGYTF.

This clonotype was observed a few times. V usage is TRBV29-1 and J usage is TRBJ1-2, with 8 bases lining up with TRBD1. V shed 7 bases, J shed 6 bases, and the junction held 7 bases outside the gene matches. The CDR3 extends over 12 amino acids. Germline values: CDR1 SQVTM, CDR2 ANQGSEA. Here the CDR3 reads CSDMTGDHGYTF. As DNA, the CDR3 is TGCAGCGATATGACAGGGGACCATGGCTACACCTTC.

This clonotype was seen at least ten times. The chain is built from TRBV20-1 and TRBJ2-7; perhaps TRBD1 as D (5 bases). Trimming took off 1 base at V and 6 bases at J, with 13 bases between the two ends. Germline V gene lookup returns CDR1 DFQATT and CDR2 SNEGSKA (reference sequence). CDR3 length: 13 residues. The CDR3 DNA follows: TGCAGTGCTAGAGGGGCGTGGGGCGGCGAGCAGTACTTC. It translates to CSARGAWGGEQYF.

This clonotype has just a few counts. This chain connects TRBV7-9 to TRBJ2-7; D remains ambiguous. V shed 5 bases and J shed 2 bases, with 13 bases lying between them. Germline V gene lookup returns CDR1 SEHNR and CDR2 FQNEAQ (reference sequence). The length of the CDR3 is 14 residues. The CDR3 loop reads CASSPKLFPYEQYF. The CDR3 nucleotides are TGTGCCAGCAGCCCTAAACTTTTCCCCTACGAGCAGTACTTC.

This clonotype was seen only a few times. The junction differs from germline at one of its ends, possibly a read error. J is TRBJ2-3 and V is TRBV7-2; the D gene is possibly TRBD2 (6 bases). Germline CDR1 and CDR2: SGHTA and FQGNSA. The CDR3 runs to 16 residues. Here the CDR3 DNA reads TGTGGCAGCAGCCGCCGGGGCGGGGTGCGCGCAGATACGCAGTATTTT. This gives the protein CGSSRRGGVRADTQYF.

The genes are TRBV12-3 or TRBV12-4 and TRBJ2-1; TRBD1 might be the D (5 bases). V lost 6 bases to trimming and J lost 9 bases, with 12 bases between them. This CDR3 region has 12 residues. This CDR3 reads CASRRQGIEQFF. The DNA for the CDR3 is TGTGCCAGCAGACGGCAGGGAATTGAGCAGTTCTTC.

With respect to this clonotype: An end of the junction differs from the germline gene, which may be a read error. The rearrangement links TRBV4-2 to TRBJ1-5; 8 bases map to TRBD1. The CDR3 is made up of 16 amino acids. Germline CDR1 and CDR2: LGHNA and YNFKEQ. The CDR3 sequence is CAGSQDRDRNNQPQHF. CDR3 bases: TGTGCCGGCAGCCAAGATCGGGACAGGAACAATCAGCCCCAGCATTTT.

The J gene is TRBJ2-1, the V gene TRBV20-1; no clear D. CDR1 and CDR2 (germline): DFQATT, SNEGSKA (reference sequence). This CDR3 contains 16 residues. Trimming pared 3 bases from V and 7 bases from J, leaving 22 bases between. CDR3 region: CSASSSDTPRGNEQFF. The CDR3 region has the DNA TGCAGTGCTAGTAGCTCCGACACACCCCGAGGAAATGAGCAGTTCTTC.

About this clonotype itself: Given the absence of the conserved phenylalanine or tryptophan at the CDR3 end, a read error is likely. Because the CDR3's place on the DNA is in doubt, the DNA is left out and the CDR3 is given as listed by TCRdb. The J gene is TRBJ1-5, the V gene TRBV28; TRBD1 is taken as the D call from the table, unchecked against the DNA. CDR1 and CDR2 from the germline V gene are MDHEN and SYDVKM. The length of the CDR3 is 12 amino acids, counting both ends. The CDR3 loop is CASSLGTGGEHL.

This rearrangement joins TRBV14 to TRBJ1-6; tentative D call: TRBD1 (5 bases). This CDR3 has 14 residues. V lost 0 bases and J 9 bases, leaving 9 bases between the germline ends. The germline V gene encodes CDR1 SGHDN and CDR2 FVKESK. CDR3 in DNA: TGTGCCAGCAGCCAAGAGAGACAGAGTTCACCCCTCCACTTT. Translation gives CASSQERQSSPLHF.

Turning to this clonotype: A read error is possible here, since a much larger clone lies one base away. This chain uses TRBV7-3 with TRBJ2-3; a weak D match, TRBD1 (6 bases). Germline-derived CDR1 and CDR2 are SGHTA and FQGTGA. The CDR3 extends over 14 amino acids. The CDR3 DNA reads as TGTGCCAGCAGCCCCTCCGGGGACACAGATATGCAGTATTTT. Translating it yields CASSPSGDTDMQYF.

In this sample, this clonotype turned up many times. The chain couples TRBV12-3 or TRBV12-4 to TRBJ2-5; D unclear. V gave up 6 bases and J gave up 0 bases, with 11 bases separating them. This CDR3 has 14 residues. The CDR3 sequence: CASSLLGNQETQYF. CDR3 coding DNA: TGTGCCAGCAGCTTACTTGGAAACCAAGAGACCCAGTACTTC.

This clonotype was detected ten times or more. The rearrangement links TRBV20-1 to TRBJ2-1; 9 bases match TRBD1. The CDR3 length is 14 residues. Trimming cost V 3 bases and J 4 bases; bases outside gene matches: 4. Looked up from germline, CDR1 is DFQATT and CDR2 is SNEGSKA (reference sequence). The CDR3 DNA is TGCAGTGCTAGTTACAGGGGGCTTTACAATGAGCAGTTCTTC. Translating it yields CSASYRGLYNEQFF.

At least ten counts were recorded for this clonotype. The CDR3 region is CASSRGSGGFSSYNEQFF. CDR3 nucleotide sequence: TGCGCCAGCAGCAGGGGTAGCGGGGGGTTTAGCTCCTACAATGAGCAGTTCTTC. The chain carries TRBV4-1 and TRBJ2-1, with TRBD2 identical over 10 bases. The CDR3 loop spans 18 amino acids. CDR1 MGHRA and CDR2 YSYEKL come from the germline V gene. V was pared by 5 bases and J by 0 bases, with 10 bases of the junction left unmatched.

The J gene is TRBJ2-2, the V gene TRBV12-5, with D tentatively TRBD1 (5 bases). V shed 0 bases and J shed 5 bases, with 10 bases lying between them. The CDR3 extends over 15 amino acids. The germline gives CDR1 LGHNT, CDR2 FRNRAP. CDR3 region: CASGLVAGRTGELFF. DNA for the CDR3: TGTGCTAGTGGTTTGGTCGCAGGGCGAACCGGGGAGCTGTTTTTT. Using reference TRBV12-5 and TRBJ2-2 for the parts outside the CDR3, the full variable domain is DARVTQTPRHKVTEMGQEVTMRCQPILGHNTVFWYRQTMMQGLELLAYFRNRAPLDDSGMPKDRFSAEMPDATLATLKIQPSEPRDSAVYFCASGLVAGRTGELFFGEGSRLTVL.

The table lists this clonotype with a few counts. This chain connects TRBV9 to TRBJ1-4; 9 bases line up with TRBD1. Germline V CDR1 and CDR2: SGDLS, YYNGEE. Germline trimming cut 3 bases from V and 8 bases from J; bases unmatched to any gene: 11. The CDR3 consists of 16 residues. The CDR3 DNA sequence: TGTGCCAGCAGCGCGGACAGGGGCCGAATTGGGGAAAAACTGTTTTTT. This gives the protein CASSADRGRIGEKLFF.

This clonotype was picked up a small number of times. The CDR3 sequence: CASWAVDNYGYTF. CDR3 nucleotide sequence: TGTGCCAGCTGGGCAGTTGATAACTATGGCTACACCTTC. The rearrangement links TRBV12-3 or TRBV12-4 to TRBJ1-2, with D unclear. The CDR3 has 13 residues. Trimming stripped 8 bases from V and 1 base from J, with 11 bases between.

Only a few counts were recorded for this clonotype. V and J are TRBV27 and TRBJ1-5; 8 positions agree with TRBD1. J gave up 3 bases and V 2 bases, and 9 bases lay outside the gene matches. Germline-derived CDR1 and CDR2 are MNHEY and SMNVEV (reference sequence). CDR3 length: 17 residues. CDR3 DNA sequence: TGTGCCAGCAGTTTACCCGACAGGGGCCATGACAATCAGCCCCAGCATTTT. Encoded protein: CASSLPDRGHDNQPQHF.

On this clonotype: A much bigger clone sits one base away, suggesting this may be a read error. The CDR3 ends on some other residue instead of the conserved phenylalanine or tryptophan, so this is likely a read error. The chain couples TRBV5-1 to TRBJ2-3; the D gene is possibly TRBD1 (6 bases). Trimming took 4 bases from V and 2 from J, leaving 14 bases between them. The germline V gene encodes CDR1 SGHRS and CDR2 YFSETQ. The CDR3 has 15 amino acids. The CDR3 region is CASSEGHPDTDTQYV. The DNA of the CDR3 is TGCGCCAGCAGCGAGGGACACCCGGACACAGATACGCAGTATGTT.

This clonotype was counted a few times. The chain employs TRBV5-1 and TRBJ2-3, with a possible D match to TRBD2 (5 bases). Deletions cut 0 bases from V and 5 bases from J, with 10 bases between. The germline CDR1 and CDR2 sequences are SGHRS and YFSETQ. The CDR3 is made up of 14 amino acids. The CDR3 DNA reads TGCGCCAGCAGCTTGGGTAGGACTGAAGATACGCAGTATTTT. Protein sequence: CASSLGRTEDTQYF.

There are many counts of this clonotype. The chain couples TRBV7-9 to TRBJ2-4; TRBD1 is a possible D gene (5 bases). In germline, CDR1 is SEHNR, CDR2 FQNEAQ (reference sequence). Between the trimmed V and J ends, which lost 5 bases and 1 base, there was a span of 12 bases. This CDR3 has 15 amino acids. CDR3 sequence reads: CASSRQILAKNIQYF. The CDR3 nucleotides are TGTGCCAGCAGCCGACAGATCCTTGCCAAAAACATTCAGTACTTC.

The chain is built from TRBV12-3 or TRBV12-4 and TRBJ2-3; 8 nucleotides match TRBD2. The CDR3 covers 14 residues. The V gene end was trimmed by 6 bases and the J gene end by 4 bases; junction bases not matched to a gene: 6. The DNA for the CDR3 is TGTGCCAGCAGATCCAGCGGGAGAGCAGATACGCAGTATTTT. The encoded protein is CASRSSGRADTQYF.

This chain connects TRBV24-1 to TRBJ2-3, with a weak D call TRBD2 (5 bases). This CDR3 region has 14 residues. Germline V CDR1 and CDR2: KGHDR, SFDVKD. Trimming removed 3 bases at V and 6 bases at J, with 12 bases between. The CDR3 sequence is CATSDVGLSDTQYF. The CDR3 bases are TGTGCCACCAGTGATGTTGGACTCTCCGATACGCAGTATTTT.

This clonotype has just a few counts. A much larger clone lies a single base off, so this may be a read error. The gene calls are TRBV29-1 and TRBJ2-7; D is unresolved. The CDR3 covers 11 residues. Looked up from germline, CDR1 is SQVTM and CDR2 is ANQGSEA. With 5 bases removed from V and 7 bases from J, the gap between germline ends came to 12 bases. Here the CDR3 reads CSVPTRGEQYF. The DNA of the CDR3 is TGCAGCGTTCCAACCCGAGGAGAGCAGTACTTC.

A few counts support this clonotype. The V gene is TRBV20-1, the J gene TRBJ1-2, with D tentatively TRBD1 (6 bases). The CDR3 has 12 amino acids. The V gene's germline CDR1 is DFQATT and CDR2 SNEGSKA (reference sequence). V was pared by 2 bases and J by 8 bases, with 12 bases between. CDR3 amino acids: CSARKGEWGYTF. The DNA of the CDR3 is TGCAGTGCTAGAAAGGGGGAATGGGGCTACACCTTC.

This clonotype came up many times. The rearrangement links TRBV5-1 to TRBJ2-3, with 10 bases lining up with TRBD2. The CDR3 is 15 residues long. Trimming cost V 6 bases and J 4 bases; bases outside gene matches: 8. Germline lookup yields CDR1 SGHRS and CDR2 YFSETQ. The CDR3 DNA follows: TGCGCCAGCAATATAGCGGGGGGAAGGGCAGATACGCAGTATTTT. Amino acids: CASNIAGGRADTQYF.

The CDR3 loop reads CASSFGTGPSDTQYF. For the CDR3, the DNA is TGTGCCAGCAGCTTTGGGACAGGACCGTCAGATACGCAGTATTTT. The chain uses TRBV11-2 and TRBJ2-3; 8 nucleotides match TRBD1. Germline V gives CDR1 SGHAT, CDR2 FQNNGV. This CDR3 has 15 residues. V dropped 3 bases and J dropped 4; count of bases not matched to a gene: 6.

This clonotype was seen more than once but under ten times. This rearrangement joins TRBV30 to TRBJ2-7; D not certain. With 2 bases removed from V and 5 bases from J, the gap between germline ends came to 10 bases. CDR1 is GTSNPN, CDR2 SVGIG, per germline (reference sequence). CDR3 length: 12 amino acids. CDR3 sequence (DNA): TGTGCCTGGAGTATTGGGCCCGACGAGCAGTACTTC. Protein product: CAWSIGPDEQYF.